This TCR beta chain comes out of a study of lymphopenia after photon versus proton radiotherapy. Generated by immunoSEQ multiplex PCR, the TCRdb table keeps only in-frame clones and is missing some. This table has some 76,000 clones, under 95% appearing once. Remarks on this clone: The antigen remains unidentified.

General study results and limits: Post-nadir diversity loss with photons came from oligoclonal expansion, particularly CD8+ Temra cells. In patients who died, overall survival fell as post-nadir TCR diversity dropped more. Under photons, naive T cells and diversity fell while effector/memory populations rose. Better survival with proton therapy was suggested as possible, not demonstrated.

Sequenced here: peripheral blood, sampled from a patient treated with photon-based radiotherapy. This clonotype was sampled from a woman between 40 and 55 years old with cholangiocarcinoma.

CDR3 DNA sequence: TGTGCCAGCAGTTTTCCACGGACAGTTCCCTACCCAACCGGGGAGCTGTTTTTT. As protein: CASSFPRTVPYPTGELFF. V usage is TRBV28 and J usage is TRBJ2-2, with a tentative D call TRBD1 (6 bases). CDR1 is MDHEN, CDR2 SYDVKM, per germline. This CDR3 has 18 amino acids. Between the trimmed V and J ends, which lost 3 bases and 5 bases, there was a span of 22 bases.